A selection of T cell receptor beta chains follows, all from one sample in a study of cytomegalovirus exposure and HLA in healthy donors. TCRdb's copy holds only in-frame clones and misses some; the assay was immunoSEQ multiplex PCR. The sample contains roughly 100,000 clones, over 80% of which appear only once. Sequencing was performed on PBMCs. The receptors were gathered from a man between 25 and 39 years old in good health and CMV-seropositive. Each CDR3 is given with its conserved first and last residue. D genes are given only for firm matches. Clone sizes are given selectively: once, few, many, or a class where the clone is expanded.

clone_size d_call j_call v_call cdr3_nt cdr3_aa
. TRBD2 TRBJ2-7 TRBV4-1 TGCGCCAGCAGCCAATACCGGGGGGCCTACGAGCAGTACTTC CASSQYRGAYEQYF
. TRBD1 TRBJ1-2 TRBV19 TGTGCCAGTAGTATACAGGGGGCTGGCTATGGCTACACCTTC CASSIQGAGYGYTF
. . TRBJ1-3 TRBV29-1 TGCAGCGTTGAGGGGACATCCTCTGGAAACACCATATACTTT CSVEGTSSGNTIYF
. TRBD1 TRBJ2-7 TRBV30 TGTGCCTGGAGTGTGACAGGGCCGTACGAGCAGTACTTC CAWSVTGPYEQYF
. . TRBJ2-7 TRBV10-3 TGTGCCATCAGTGGGGGGGCCTACGAGCAGTACTTC CAISGGAYEQYF
. . TRBJ2-3 TRBV29-1 TGCAGCGCCGACTCCGGTAGCCTGGATACGCAGTATTTT CSADSGSLDTQYF
. . TRBJ2-7 TRBV6-6 TGTGCCAGCACCTTCGACAGATTATACGAGCAGTACTTC CASTFDRLYEQYF
. . TRBJ1-4 TRBV7-9 TGTGCCAGCAGCTCCGGGGGTGAAAAACTGTTTTTT CASSSGGEKLFF
. TRBD2 TRBJ2-3 TRBV28 TGTGCCAGCAGACGACTAGCGGGGGGGCTGGATACGCAGTATTTT CASRRLAGGLDTQYF
. . TRBJ1-2 TRBV4-3 TGCGCCAGCAGCCGATTCGGCCCTGACAGTTATGGCTACACCTTC CASSRFGPDSYGYTF
. TRBD1 TRBJ1-3 TRBV19 TGTGCCAGTAGTCGACAGGGGAGCGGAAACACCATATATTTT CASSRQGSGNTIYF
few . TRBJ1-2 TRBV4-1 TGCGCCAGCAGCCCCTTAACCAGCCGACCTCGGAGCTATGGCTACACCTTC CASSPLTSRPRSYGYTF
few TRBD2 TRBJ2-5 TRBV9 TGTGCCAGCAGCAGACTAGCGGGGGGCCGGGAGACCCAGTACTTC CASSRLAGGRETQYF
. . TRBJ1-1 TRBV6-1 TGTGCCAGCAGTGAGGTGGGAGGGATCACTGAAGCTTTCTTT CASSEVGGITEAFF
. TRBD1 TRBJ1-4 TRBV18 TGTGCCAGCTCACTACAGGGGAATGAAAAACTGTTTTTT CASSLQGNEKLFF